What follows are 6 T cell receptor beta chains derived from one specimen sequenced in a study of cytomegalovirus exposure and HLA in healthy donors. The PCR employed 60 Vbeta primers together with 13 Jbeta primers. Here immunoSEQ multiplex PCR was the method, and the copy in TCRdb shows in-frame clones only, minus some. The sample holds about 130,000 clones, about 80% seen once. Sequencing was carried out using PBMCs. The receptors derive from a man between 25 and 39 years old in good health and CMV-seronegative.

The chain has TRBV28 and TRBJ2-5; D perhaps matches TRBD1 (5 bases). The CDR3 extends over 14 amino acids. Deletions cut 5 bases from V and 4 bases from J, with 14 bases between. Germline values: CDR1 MDHEN, CDR2 SYDVKM. The CDR3 DNA reads as TGTGCCAGCAGTCCCTTCAGGGTGTTAGAGACCCAGTACTTC. Translated, it gives CASSPFRVLETQYF.

The chain uses TRBV7-9 and TRBJ1-5, with 8 bases aligning to TRBD1. In germline, CDR1 is SEHNR, CDR2 FQNEAQ (reference sequence). The CDR3 covers 15 residues. V gave up 1 base and J gave up 4 bases; unmatched junction bases: 3. Here the CDR3 reads CASSLGGQENQPQHF. The CDR3 nucleotides are TGTGCCAGCAGCTTAGGGGGACAGGAGAATCAGCCCCAGCATTTT.

This chain joins TRBV19 and TRBJ2-7; TRBD1 aligns across 8 bases. This CDR3 spans 16 amino acids. CDR1 is LNHDA and CDR2 is SQIVND in the germline V gene (reference sequence). J was trimmed by 0 bases and V by 3 bases; bases with no gene match: 7. CDR3: CASSMGRDRTSYEQYF. CDR3 sequence (DNA): TGTGCCAGTAGTATGGGTAGGGACAGGACCTCCTACGAGCAGTACTTC. The full variable domain, rest sourced from reference TRBV19 and TRBJ2-7, is DGGITQSPKYLFRKEGQNVTLSCEQNLNHDAMYWYRQDPGQGLRLIYYSQIVNDFQKGDIAEGYSVSREKKESFPLTVTSAQKNPTAFYLCASSMGRDRTSYEQYFGPGTRLTVT.

The chain couples TRBV4-1 to TRBJ2-5; 10 bases fit TRBD2. This CDR3 spans 15 amino acids. Germline CDR1 MGHRA, CDR2 YSYEKL. The junction had 3 bases not matched to a gene; V was cut back by 0 bases and J by 5 bases. Here the CDR3 reads CASSQESGRAETQYF. For the CDR3, the DNA is TGCGCCAGCAGCCAAGAGAGCGGGAGGGCGGAGACCCAGTACTTC.

The chain uses TRBV10-1 and TRBJ1-5, with 10 bases aligning to TRBD1. This CDR3 spans 16 amino acids. CDR1 and CDR2 from the germline V gene are WNHNN and SYGVQD (reference sequence). The trim removed 7 bases at V and 7 bases at J, leaving 13 bases unmatched. CDR3 in amino acids: CASINRDRGDRQPQHF. Here the CDR3 DNA reads TGCGCCAGCATTAACCGGGACAGGGGAGATAGGCAGCCCCAGCATTTT.

The CDR3 loop is CASSFQGASNEKLFF. The CDR3 nucleotides read TGTGCCAGCAGTTTTCAGGGGGCGTCTAATGAAAAACTGTTTTTT. The chain carries TRBV7-9 and TRBJ1-4, with 8 bases matching TRBD1. CDR3 length: 15 residues. After removal of 6 bases from V and 3 bases from J, the junction contained 6 bases not matched to a gene. Germline V CDR1 and CDR2: SEHNR, FQNEAQ (reference sequence).